The entry that follows covers one T cell receptor beta chain sequence. This clonotype was counted many times. It lacks a known antigen. There are no base qualities to consult, and no much larger clone falls within one base. Full-length TCR variable regions were amplified by 5' RACE PCR using constant-region reverse primers, and then by semi-nested PCR using Nested Universal Primer A. Using the ReliaPrep RNA Cell Miniprep System, total RNA was extracted, and the SMARTer RACE 5'/3' Kit was then used to reverse transcribe the RNA into 5'RACE-ready cDNA. Multiplex adaptors were used to barcode full-length TCR alpha and beta libraries, and the barcoded libraries were sequenced on an Illumina MiSeq. The source study handled its data this way. For each of nine subset-tissue groups, sequencing data from the five patients were pooled, and the groups were compared by unsupervised clustering of TCR gene usage. The Morisita-Horn index was used to calculate repertoire similarity, with shared sequences weighted according to their contribution to each repertoire. The public reads were run again by TCRdb, first through fastp at Q25 and then through MiXCR, and only productive beta chains were kept. Entries that share a CDR3 protein sequence are merged under the most common genes and DNA. Clone size and V and J calls follow TCRdb, not the original study. The sample table contains under 45,000 distinct CDR3 sequences; only one count was recorded for under 25% of them. Jointly, the top ten make up around 4% of the sample.

The CDR3 runs 12 residues from the cysteine to the phenylalanine. Solely the CDR3 DNA is kept, with 36 bases framed from the first base. Reading the germline V gene gives CDR1 SGHAT and CDR2 FQNNGV. The junction shows trimming of 7 bases on V and 4 bases on J, plus 10 bases between the germline ends. The sample comes from a study (dated by TCRdb to 2014 to 2015). Context from the whole study: Whether tumor-infiltrating Tregs in breast cancer are recruited from blood Tregs or converted in situ from other CD4+ T cell subsets was tested.

General study outcomes and caveats: The greatest overlap of tumor-infiltrating Treg TCR alpha and beta sequences was with tumor naive CD4+ T cells, followed next by blood naive CD4+ T cells. The validation in the larger cohort was limited to a single TCR beta V-J rearrangement instead of whole repertoires. In terms of TCR gene usage, tumor memory CD4+ T cells clustered together with blood and lymph node memory CD4+ cells, as well as with lymph node naive CD4+ cells.

CD4+CD25+CD127-/low cells were isolated as Tregs. Tregs, naive and memory CD4+ T cells from tumor, blood and ipsilateral draining lymph nodes of about 5 breast cancer patients underwent full-length TCR alpha and beta sequencing. Ficoll density gradient centrifugation was used to isolate mononuclear cells from either lymph nodes or roughly 50 ml of peripheral blood. Sorted cell populations were confirmed by FACS to exceed 90% purity. This chain is built from TRBV11-2 and TRBJ1-2; there is no confident call for the D gene. The origin of this receptor is a female donor with breast cancer. The sample was Tregs sorted from blood. The CDR3 corresponds to CASTNWGYGYTF. DNA sequence: TGTGCCAGCACGAACTGGGGCTATGGCTACACCTTC.